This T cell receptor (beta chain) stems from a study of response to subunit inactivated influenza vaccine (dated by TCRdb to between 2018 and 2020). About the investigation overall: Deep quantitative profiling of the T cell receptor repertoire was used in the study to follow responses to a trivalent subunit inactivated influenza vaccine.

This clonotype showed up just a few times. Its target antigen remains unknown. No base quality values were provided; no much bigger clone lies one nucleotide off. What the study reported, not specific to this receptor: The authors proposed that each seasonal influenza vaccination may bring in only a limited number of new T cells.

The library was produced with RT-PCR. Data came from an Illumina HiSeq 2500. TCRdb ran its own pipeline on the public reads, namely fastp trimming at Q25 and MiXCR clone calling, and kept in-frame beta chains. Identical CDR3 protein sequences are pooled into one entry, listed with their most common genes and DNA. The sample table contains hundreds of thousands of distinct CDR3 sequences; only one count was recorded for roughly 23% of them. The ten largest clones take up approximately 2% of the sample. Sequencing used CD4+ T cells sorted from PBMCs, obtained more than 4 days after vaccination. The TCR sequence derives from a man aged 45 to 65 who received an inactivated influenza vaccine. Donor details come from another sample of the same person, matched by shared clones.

The CDR3 is CSASKGPAYEQYF. The nucleotides are TGCAGTGCCAGTAAGGGTCCCGCCTACGAGCAGTACTTC. The sequence links TRBV20-1 to TRBJ2-7; the D gene lacks a confident call. Trimming removed 6 bases from V and 2 bases from J, leaving 14 bases between the germline ends. The CDR3 goes from the cysteine to the phenylalanine over 13 residues. This entry keeps only the CDR3 DNA: 39 bases, framed from base 1. Based on the germline V gene (reference sequence), the CDR1 and CDR2 sequences are DFQATT and SNEGSKA.